One and the same sample provided the 18 T cell receptor beta chains below, sequenced in a study of long-term antiretroviral therapy in people with HIV. Sequencing used immunoSEQ v3.0 at survey level. The repertoire was sequenced with immunoSEQ multiplex PCR; TCRdb's copy has only in-frame clones and lacks some. The sample holds fewer than 30,000 clones, 70% to 90% seen once. Sample: unsorted PBMCs, taken 3 years after starting antiretroviral therapy. The source of these receptors is a man between 40 and 49 years old with HIV.

This clone came up once. This rearrangement joins TRBV2 to TRBJ1-4; D gene uncertain. Deletions cut 8 bases from V and 4 bases from J, with 14 bases between. Germline values: CDR1 SNHLY, CDR2 FYNNEI. The CDR3 is 14 amino acids. Written as DNA, the CDR3 is TGTGCCAGCGGCCTGGCTACAGTTAATGAAAAACTGTTTTTT. Translated, it gives CASGLATVNEKLFF. Together with reference TRBV2 and TRBJ1-4, the CDR3 gives the full variable domain: EPEVTQTPSHQVTQMGQEVILRCVPISNHLYFYWYRQILGQKVEFLVSFYNNEISEKSEIFDDQFSVERPDGSNFTLKIRSTKLEDSAMYFCASGLATVNEKLFFGSGTQLSVL.

V is TRBV10-1 and J is TRBJ1-1; D possibly corresponds to TRBD1 (6 bases). The germline V gene encodes CDR1 WNHNN and CDR2 SYGVQD (reference sequence). V dropped 10 bases and J dropped 0 bases, with 12 bases sitting between them. This CDR3 has 13 residues. The CDR3 sequence: CATRTGLNTEAFF. In nucleotides, the CDR3 is TGCGCCACCAGAACAGGGTTGAACACTGAAGCTTTCTTT.

This rearrangement joins TRBV4-1 to TRBJ2-1; TRBD2 agrees at 9 bases. Trimming took 1 base from V and 9 from J; bases not matched to a gene: 10. This CDR3 is 16 amino acids long. CDR1 is MGHRA, CDR2 YSYEKL, per germline. The CDR3 region is CASSQGAGTSRGEQFF. CDR3 nucleotide sequence: TGCGCCAGCAGCCAAGGGGCCGGGACTAGCAGGGGTGAGCAGTTCTTC.

The rearrangement links TRBV28 to TRBJ1-2, with 8 bases fitting TRBD1. CDR3 length: 16 residues. Germline V lookup: CDR1 MDHEN, CDR2 SYDVKM. Unmatched junction bases numbered 17, after V lost 10 bases and J lost 4 bases. The CDR3 reads CATTLSYRGEVYGYTF. The CDR3 nucleotides are TGTGCCACAACACTATCTTACAGGGGGGAGGTCTATGGCTACACCTTC.

In this sample, this clone turned up once. CDR3 DNA: TGCGCCAGCAAGGCTGGGGGGGGCGACGAGCAGTACTTC. This sequence encodes CASKAGGGDEQYF. This sequence joins TRBV5-1 and TRBJ2-7, with D maybe TRBD2 (7 bases). With 6 bases removed from V and 5 bases from J, the gap between germline ends came to 15 bases. The CDR3 covers 13 residues. Germline assignment: CDR1 SGHRS and CDR2 YFSETQ. The variable domain in full, with the rest retrieved from reference TRBV5-1 and TRBJ2-7, is KAGVTQTPRYLIKTRGQQVTLSCSPISGHRSVSWYQQTPGQGLQFLFEYFSETQRNKGNFPGRFSGRQFSNSRSEMNVSTLELGDSALYLCASKAGGGDEQYFGPGTRLTVT.

The rearrangement links TRBV7-3 to TRBJ1-1; 7 bases agree with TRBD1. Trimming removed 5 bases from V and 5 bases from J; junction bases left unmatched: 8. Germline CDR1 SGHTA, CDR2 FQGTGA. The CDR3 consists of 14 residues. The CDR3 loop is CASSPGQVGTEAFF. The CDR3 nucleotides are TGTGCCAGCAGCCCCGGACAGGTTGGGACTGAAGCTTTCTTT.

The rearrangement links TRBV7-2 to TRBJ1-3, with D hard to call. V was shortened by 1 base and J by 0 bases, with 16 bases between the two germline ends. Germline lookup yields CDR1 SGHTA and CDR2 FQGNSA. CDR3 size: 18 residues. This chain's CDR3 is CASSLDGPTGFSGNTIYF. The CDR3 DNA reads as TGTGCCAGCAGCTTAGACGGACCCACGGGGTTCTCTGGAAACACCATATATTTT.

Written as DNA, the CDR3 is TGTGCCAGCAGCTTAGGAGCTGGTCCCACCGGGGAGCTGTTTTTT. Its protein product is CASSLGAGPTGELFF. The V and J genes are TRBV7-9 and TRBJ2-2, with D unresolved. Germline V CDR1 and CDR2: SEHNR, FQNEAQ (reference sequence). The V and J ends lost 1 base and 4 bases respectively, with 10 bases between them. The CDR3 covers 15 residues.

This sequence joins TRBV25-1 and TRBJ2-7; D might be TRBD1 (6 bases). V shed 2 bases and J shed 5 bases, with 13 bases lying between them. Germline CDR1 is MGHDK and CDR2 is SYGVNS. CDR3 length equals 14 residues. The CDR3 loop reads CASSEGGRANEQYF. For the CDR3, the DNA is TGTGCCAGCAGTGAAGGGGGCAGAGCCAACGAGCAGTACTTC.

The chain uses TRBV6-6 and TRBJ1-6; D gene uncertain. From germline, CDR1 is MNHNY and CDR2 SVGAGI (reference sequence). The V end lost 2 bases, the J end lost 5 bases, and 7 bases lay between the germline ends. CDR3 length: 14 residues. The DNA for the CDR3 is TGTGCCAGCAGTTACGACGGCAATAATTCACCCCTCCACTTT. As protein: CASSYDGNNSPLHF.

This rearrangement joins TRBV19 to TRBJ1-2; no clear D gene. The germline V gene has CDR1 LNHDA and CDR2 SQIVND (reference sequence). Trimming stripped 3 bases from V and 6 bases from J, with 20 bases between. The CDR3 is 16 residues long. The CDR3 DNA sequence: TGTGCCAGTAGTATTGCGAAAACAGTGCAAAGCGATGGCTACACCTTC. It yields the protein CASSIAKTVQSDGYTF.

This rearrangement joins TRBV7-8 to TRBJ2-7, with D tentatively TRBD1 (6 bases). Trimming took off 5 bases at V and 6 bases at J, with 17 bases between the two ends. This CDR3 is 14 amino acids long. Germline V lookup: CDR1 SGHVS, CDR2 FQNEAQ. The CDR3 sequence is CASSPFRGFGEQYF. As DNA, the CDR3 is TGTGCCAGCAGCCCTTTTAGGGGGTTCGGCGAGCAGTACTTC.

J is TRBJ2-7 and V is TRBV9; D could derive from TRBD1 or TRBD2 (6 bases each). Per germline, CDR1 SGDLS and CDR2 YYNGEE. This CDR3 contains 14 residues. Trimming took off 2 bases at V and 6 bases at J, with 15 bases between the two ends. The CDR3, as DNA: TGTGCCAGCAGCGTCAACGAAGGAGGGGGCGAGCAGTACTTC. It is translated as CASSVNEGGGEQYF.

The table lists this clone with a few counts. The V call is TRBV18, the J call TRBJ1-5, with D possibly being TRBD1 (6 bases). Trimming pared 4 bases from V and 5 bases from J, leaving 12 bases between. The CDR3 is made up of 14 amino acids. Germline CDR1 and CDR2: KGHSH and LQKENI. The CDR3 nucleotides read TGTGCCAGCTCACTGTACAGGGAGCATCAGCCCCAGCATTTT. Its translation: CASSLYREHQPQHF.

The rearrangement joins TRBV30 to TRBJ2-2, with 14 bases lining up with TRBD2. The CDR3 consists of 15 residues. V trimming: 3 bases; J trimming: 6 bases; junction bases outside the gene matches: 3. CDR1 and CDR2 from the germline V gene are GTSNPN and SVGIG (reference sequence). The CDR3 is CAWSWGLAGAGELFF. The CDR3 DNA reads as TGTGCCTGGAGCTGGGGACTAGCGGGAGCCGGGGAGCTGTTTTTT.

The rearrangement uses TRBV7-9 and TRBJ1-2; D not resolved. This CDR3 is built from 15 residues. Germline V CDR1 and CDR2: SEHNR, FQNEAQ (reference sequence). Trimming stripped 1 base from V and 3 bases from J, with 12 bases between. The CDR3 loop is CASSLGWAGDYGYTF. The CDR3 DNA follows: TGTGCCAGCAGCTTAGGCTGGGCCGGAGACTATGGCTACACCTTC.

The chain employs TRBV28 and TRBJ1-5; D call uncertain. Trimming removed 5 bases at V and 2 bases at J, with 10 bases between. This CDR3 has 14 amino acids. Germline loops: CDR1 MDHEN, CDR2 SYDVKM. This CDR3 reads CASSPELGNQPQHF. In DNA, the CDR3 is TGTGCCAGCAGTCCCGAATTGGGCAATCAGCCCCAGCATTTT.

This clone was detected only a few times. At one end the junction does not follow the germline gene, possibly because of a read error. This rearrangement joins TRBV27 to TRBJ2-7, with 12 bases fitting TRBD2. CDR3 length equals 14 residues. Germline values: CDR1 MNHEY, CDR2 SMNVEV (reference sequence). The CDR3 reads CASTVQGGTSGLHF. The CDR3 nucleotides read TGTGCCAGCACGGTACAGGGGGGGACTAGCGGGTTACACTTC.